This T cell receptor (beta chain) was recorded in a study of T cell responses to AZD1222 COVID-19 vaccine. Overall study results and limits: In a largely white British group with more females than males, clonal diversity was possibly underestimated. Receipt of two AZD1222 doses was followed by a rise in Spike-specific TCR breadth and depth.

Concerning this clone: Antigen: not known.

TCRdb's copy holds only in-frame clones and misses some; the assay was immunoSEQ multiplex PCR. The sample lists under 100,000 clones; about 92% were seen once. The V and J ends lost 0 bases and 4 bases, in that order; junction bases with no gene match: 11. Germline CDR1 is LGHNA and CDR2 is YNFKEQ. The CDR3 contains 18 residues. V gene TRBV4-2 combines with J gene TRBJ2-7, with TRBD2 matching over 11 bases. The sequence came from an adult who received the AZD1222 COVID-19 vaccine. The specimen comprised peripheral blood, sampled 28 days after the second AZD1222 dose. The CDR3 loop reads CASSQDWASGGPFYEQYV. CDR3 sequence (DNA): TGTGCCAGCAGCCAAGATTGGGCTAGCGGGGGGCCTTTTTACGAGCAGTACGTC.